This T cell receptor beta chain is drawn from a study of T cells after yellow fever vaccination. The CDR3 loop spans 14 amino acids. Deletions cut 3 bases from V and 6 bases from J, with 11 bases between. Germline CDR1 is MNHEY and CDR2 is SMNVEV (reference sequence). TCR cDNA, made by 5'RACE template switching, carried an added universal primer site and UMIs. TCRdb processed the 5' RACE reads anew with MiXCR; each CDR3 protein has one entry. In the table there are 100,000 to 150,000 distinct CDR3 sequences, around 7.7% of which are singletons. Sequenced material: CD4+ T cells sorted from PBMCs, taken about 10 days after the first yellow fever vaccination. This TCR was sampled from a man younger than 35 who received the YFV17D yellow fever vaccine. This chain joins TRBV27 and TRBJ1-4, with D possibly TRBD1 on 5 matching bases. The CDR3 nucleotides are TGTGCCAGCAGTTTCCGGGGACCGTATGAAAAACTGTTTTTT. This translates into CASSFRGPYEKLFF.